The clone carrying this T cell receptor beta chain was detected a few times. As yet, its antigen is unknown. From RNA transcripts, TCR beta CDR3 regions were amplified. The TCR CDR3 first-round RT-PCR relied on the HTBI primer set. A single record per CDR3 protein comes from TCRdb applying MiXCR to the multiplex PCR reads. Here the sample spans 500,000 to 750,000 distinct CDR3 sequences, 15% to 18% being singletons. The source of the sample is a study of T cells in Graves' hyperthyroidism and ophthalmopathy. Study information: Blood was drawn when the patient was first diagnosed and still untreated.

Study conclusions and caveats: Appearing also in blood were most of the thyroid clonotypes expanded above 0.001.

The CDR3 is 14 residues long. Germline V gives CDR1 MDHEN, CDR2 SYDVKM. Between the trimmed V and J ends, which lost 1 base and 2 bases, there was a span of 9 bases. Hyperthyroidism had been newly diagnosed in patients aged 18 to 65, and its duration was under 2 months. The sequencing input was blood. This sequence was found in a woman aged 30 to 39 with Graves' hyperthyroidism. The V gene is TRBV28, the J gene TRBJ2-7, with D unresolved. CDR3 sequence (DNA): TGTGCCAGCAGTTTATACCAACCCCCCTACGAGCAGTACTTC. Its protein product is CASSLYQPPYEQYF.